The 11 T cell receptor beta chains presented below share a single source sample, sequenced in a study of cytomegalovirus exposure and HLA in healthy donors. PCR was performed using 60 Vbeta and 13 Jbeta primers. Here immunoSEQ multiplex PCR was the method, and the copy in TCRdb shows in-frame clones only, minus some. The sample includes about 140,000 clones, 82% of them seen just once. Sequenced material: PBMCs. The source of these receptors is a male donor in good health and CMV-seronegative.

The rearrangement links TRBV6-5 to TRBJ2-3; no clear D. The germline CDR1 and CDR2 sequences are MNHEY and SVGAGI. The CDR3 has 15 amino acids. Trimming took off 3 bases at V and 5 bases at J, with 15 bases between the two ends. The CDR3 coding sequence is TGTGCCAGCAGTTATAGTTTGGTGTCTCAAGATACGCAGTATTTT. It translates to CASSYSLVSQDTQYF.

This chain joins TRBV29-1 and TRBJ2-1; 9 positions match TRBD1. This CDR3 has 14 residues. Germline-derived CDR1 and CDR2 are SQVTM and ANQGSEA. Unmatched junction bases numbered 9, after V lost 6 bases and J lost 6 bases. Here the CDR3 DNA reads TGCAGCGTGCTAGACGGGACAGGGACCAATGAGCAGTTCTTC. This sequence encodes CSVLDGTGTNEQFF.

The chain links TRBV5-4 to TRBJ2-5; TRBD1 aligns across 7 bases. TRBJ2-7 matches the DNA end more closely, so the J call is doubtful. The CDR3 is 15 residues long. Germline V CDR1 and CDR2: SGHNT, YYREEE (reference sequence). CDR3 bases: TGTGCCAGCAGCTTGCCGGGACAGATGACCTACGAGCAGTACTTC. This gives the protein CASSLPGQMTYEQYF.

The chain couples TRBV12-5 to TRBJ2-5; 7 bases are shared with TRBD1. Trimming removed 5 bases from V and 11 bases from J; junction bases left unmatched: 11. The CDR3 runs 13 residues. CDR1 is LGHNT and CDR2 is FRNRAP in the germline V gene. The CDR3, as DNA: TGTGCTAGTGGTCTTTACAGGGGCTGGGAGCAGTACTTC. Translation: CASGLYRGWEQYF.

CDR3 loop: CASSRLAGGNYEQYF. The CDR3 DNA reads as TGTGCCAGCAGCCGACTAGCGGGGGGAAACTACGAGCAGTACTTC. This chain joins TRBV6-5 and TRBJ2-7; 13 nucleotides agree with TRBD2. The CDR3 sequence is 15 residues long. Per germline, CDR1 MNHEY and CDR2 SVGAGI. With 6 bases clipped from V and 3 bases from J, the junction kept 5 bases outside the gene matches.

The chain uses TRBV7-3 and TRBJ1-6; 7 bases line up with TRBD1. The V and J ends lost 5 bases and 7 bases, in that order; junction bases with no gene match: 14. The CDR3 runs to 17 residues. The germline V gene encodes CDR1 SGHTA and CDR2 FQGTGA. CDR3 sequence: CASSDRDSWRGNSPLHF. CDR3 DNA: TGTGCCAGCAGCGACAGGGATTCTTGGCGTGGGAATTCACCCCTCCACTTT.

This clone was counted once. CDR3 region: CASSLGQGNEKLFF. In DNA, the CDR3 is TGTGCCAGCAGCTTGGGACAGGGTAATGAAAAACTGTTTTTT. The rearrangement joins TRBV7-9 to TRBJ1-4; 9 bases line up with TRBD1. The CDR3 length is 14 residues. Germline V gene data show CDR1 as SEHNR and CDR2 as FQNEAQ (reference sequence). The V and J ends lost 3 bases and 4 bases, in that order; junction bases with no gene match: 0.

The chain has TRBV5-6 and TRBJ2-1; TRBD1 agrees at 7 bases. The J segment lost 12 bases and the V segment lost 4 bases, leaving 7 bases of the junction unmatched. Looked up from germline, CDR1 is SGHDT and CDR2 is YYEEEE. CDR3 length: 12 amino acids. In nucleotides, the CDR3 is TGTGCCAGCAGCCTGGGAACAGGGGTGCAGTTCTTC. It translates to CASSLGTGVQFF.

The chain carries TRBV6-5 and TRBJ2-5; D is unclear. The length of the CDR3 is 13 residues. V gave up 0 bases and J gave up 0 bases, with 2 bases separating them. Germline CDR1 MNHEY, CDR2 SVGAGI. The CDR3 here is CASSYSYQETQYF. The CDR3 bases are TGTGCCAGCAGTTACTCCTACCAAGAGACCCAGTACTTC.

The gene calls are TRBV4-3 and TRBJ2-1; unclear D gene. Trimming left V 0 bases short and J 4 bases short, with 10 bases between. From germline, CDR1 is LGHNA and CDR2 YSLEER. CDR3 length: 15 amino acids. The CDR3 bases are TGCGCCAGCAGCCAAGACCTCGCCAGGTACAATGAGCAGTTCTTC. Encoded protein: CASSQDLARYNEQFF.

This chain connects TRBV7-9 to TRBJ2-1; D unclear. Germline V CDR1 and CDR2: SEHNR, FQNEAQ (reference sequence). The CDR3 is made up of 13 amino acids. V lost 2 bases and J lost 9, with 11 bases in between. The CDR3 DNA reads TGTGCCAGCAGCTTAATCGAAACGGGTGAGCAGTTCTTC. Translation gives CASSLIETGEQFF.